This T cell receptor (beta chain) emerged from a study of PD-1 blockade in classical Hodgkin lymphoma. A word on this clone: Its specificity is not known.

The length of the CDR3 is 13 residues. Germline CDR1 reads MNHEY; CDR2 reads SVGAGI. The V gene lost 6 bases and the J gene lost 0 bases, with 8 bases spanning the gap. Findings and caveats of the study: There was a significant rise in CD4+ TCR diversity by C4D1, with no such rise for CD8+. Before treatment, complete responders showed about the same diversity as newly diagnosed patients.

The time point here: cycle 4 day 1 (C4D1), after around six weeks of nivolumab. Patients all relapsed after autologous stem cell transplantation, and there was variation in brentuximab vedotin exposure. Clones were read by immunoSEQ multiplex PCR, and TCRdb kept only the in-frame ones, dropping some. The data contain 100,000 or so clones, over 85% of them singletons. This rearrangement joins TRBV6-5 to TRBJ1-1; no reliable D call. Sequenced material: peripheral blood mononuclear cells (PBMCs), taken before the fourth cycle of nivolumab. The TCR comes from a human donor with classical Hodgkin lymphoma. CDR3 sequence reads: CASSATVNTEAFF. CDR3 sequence (DNA): TGTGCCAGCAGCGCCACAGTGAACACTGAAGCTTTCTTT.